A selection of T cell receptor beta chains follows, all from one sample in a study of T cells in localized non-small cell lung cancer. TCRdb keeps only in-frame clones here, not all; method: immunoSEQ multiplex PCR. Among more than 20,000 clones listed, less than 90% were seen once. The material sequenced was PBMCs, taken before any cancer treatment. All receptors derive from a man aged 35 to 69 with stage II squamous cell lung carcinoma. Each CDR3 is given with its conserved first and last residue. The D gene is left open where the match is weak. Not all rows give a size; the values are once, few, many and, for expanded clones, a class.

V	J	size	D	CDR3	DNA
TRBV19	TRBJ2-3	.	TRBD2	CASSSGLAGVEMDTQYF	TGTGCCAGTAGTTCGGGACTAGCGGGAGTAGAGATGGATACGCAGTATTTT
TRBV28	TRBJ1-1	.	.	CASRQGQMNTEAFF	TGTGCCAGCAGACAGGGTCAAATGAACACTGAAGCTTTCTTT
TRBV7-8	TRBJ1-5	.	.	CASSFGLESNQPQHF	TGTGCCAGCAGCTTTGGACTAGAGAGCAATCAGCCCCAGCATTTT
TRBV27	TRBJ2-2	once	.	CASSWTPNTGELFF	TGTGCCAGCAGTTGGACACCGAACACCGGGGAGCTGTTTTTT
TRBV7-6	TRBJ2-7	.	.	CASSWGPGNEQYF	TGTGCCAGCAGCTGGGGACCAGGGAACGAGCAGTACTTC
TRBV5-1	TRBJ1-6	.	TRBD1	CASMGGQGTSPLHF	TGCGCCAGCATGGGAGGACAGGGGACTTCACCCCTCCACTTT
TRBV30	TRBJ1-3	.	.	CAWRIGTRGNTIYF	TGTGCCTGGAGGATCGGGACCAGGGGAAACACCATATATTTT
TRBV6-6	TRBJ2-7	once	.	CASSYVGYEQYF	TGTGCCAGCAGTTACGTCGGCTACGAGCAGTACTTC
TRBV19	TRBJ1-5	.	.	CASSILDEDQPQHF	TGTGCCAGTAGTATCCTGGACGAGGATCAGCCCCAGCATTTT
TRBV6-5	TRBJ1-6	once	.	CASSYSRTENSPLHF	TGTGCCAGCAGTTACTCCCGGACAGAAAATTCACCCCTCCACTTT
TRBV4-1	TRBJ1-1	.	TRBD1	CASGETGGMAEAFF	TGCGCCAGCGGAGAGACAGGGGGTATGGCTGAAGCTTTCTTT
TRBV7-2	TRBJ1-2	few	.	CASSPGYANYGYTF	TGTGCCAGCAGCCCAGGGTACGCTAACTATGGCTACACCTTC
TRBV28	TRBJ2-2	.	.	CASSPQRYTGELFF	TGTGCCAGCAGTCCTCAAAGGTACACCGGGGAGCTGTTTTTT
TRBV6-1	TRBJ1-4	.	.	CASALGPQEGEKLFF	TGTGCCAGCGCCCTCGGGCCCCAGGAGGGGGAAAAACTGTTTTTT
TRBV5-1	TRBJ2-1	.	.	CASSLAQSYNEQFF	TGCGCCAGCAGCTTGGCACAATCTTACAATGAGCAGTTCTTC
TRBV7-6	TRBJ1-2	.	TRBD1	CASSSLYRQGDYGYTF	TGTGCCAGCAGCTCGCTCTATCGACAGGGGGACTATGGCTACACCTTC
TRBV7-9	TRBJ2-6	.	TRBD1	CASSLVGRDRGTGANVLTF	TGTGCCAGCAGCTTAGTGGGCCGGGACAGGGGTACCGGGGCCAACGTCCTGACTTTC
TRBV4-3	TRBJ2-1	once	TRBD2	CASSQDGGAPDEQFF	TGCGCCAGCAGCCAAGACGGGGGGGCCCCCGATGAGCAGTTCTTC
TRBV6-5	TRBJ1-6	.	TRBD1	CASSLRTGLYNSPLHF	TGTGCCAGCAGTTTACGGACAGGGCTTTATAATTCACCCCTCCACTTT
TRBV2	TRBJ2-5	.	TRBD1	CASSEDRNRETQYF	TGTGCCAGCAGTGAGGACAGGAATCGAGAGACCCAGTACTTC
TRBV28	TRBJ1-5	.	.	CASRYSGNQPQHF	TGTGCCAGCAGATACAGCGGTAATCAGCCCCAGCATTTT
TRBV10-3	TRBJ2-1	few	.	CAIKGTNNEQFF	TGTGCCATCAAGGGGACGAACAATGAGCAGTTCTTC
TRBV7-2	TRBJ2-7	.	TRBD2	CASRGRGGSYEQYF	TGTGCCAGCAGGGGACGGGGGGGCTCCTACGAGCAGTACTTC
TRBV29-1	TRBJ1-2	.	.	CSGWGPNYGYTF	TGCAGCGGGTGGGGGCCAAACTATGGCTACACCTTC
TRBV5-6	TRBJ1-6	.	.	CASSSDQISPLHF	TGTGCCAGCAGCTCCGACCAAATTTCACCCCTCCACTTT